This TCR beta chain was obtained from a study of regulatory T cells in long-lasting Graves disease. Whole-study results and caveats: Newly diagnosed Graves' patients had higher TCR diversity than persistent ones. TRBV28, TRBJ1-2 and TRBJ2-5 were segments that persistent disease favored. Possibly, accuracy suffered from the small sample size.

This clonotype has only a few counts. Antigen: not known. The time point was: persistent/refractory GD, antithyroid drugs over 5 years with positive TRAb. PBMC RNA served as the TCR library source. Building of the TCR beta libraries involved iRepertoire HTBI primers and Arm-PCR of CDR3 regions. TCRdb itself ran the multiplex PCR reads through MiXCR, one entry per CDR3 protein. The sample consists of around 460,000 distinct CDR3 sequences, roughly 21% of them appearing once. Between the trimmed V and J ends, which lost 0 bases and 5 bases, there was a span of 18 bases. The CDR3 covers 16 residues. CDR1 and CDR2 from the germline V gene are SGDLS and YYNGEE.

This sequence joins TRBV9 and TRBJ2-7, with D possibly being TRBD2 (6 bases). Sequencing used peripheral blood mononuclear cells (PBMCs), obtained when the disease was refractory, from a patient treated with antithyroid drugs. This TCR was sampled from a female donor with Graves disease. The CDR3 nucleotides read TGTGCCAGCAGCGTAGCGGGGGAGGTAGCGCTGAACGAGCAGTACTTC. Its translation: CASSVAGEVALNEQYF.